The text below deals with one TCR beta chain. This clone was counted once. The antigen it binds to is not known. Base qualities were left out, and no much larger clone turns up one base away. The label giving this sample's time point can be read as: baseline before first vaccination. The vaccinee samples were drawn from two UK trials, COV001 and COV002, one of which was a single-blind randomized controlled phase 2/3 trial testing AZD1222 (ChAdOx1 nCoV-19) in healthy adults. Trial participant PBMC samples were collected at day 0 and day 28 after the second dose for TCRbeta chain sequencing. These data come from a study of T cell responses to AZD1222 COVID-19 vaccine (dated by TCRdb to the early 2020s). About the investigation overall: Because spike-specific TCR depth and breadth did not differ between the two schedules, AZD1222 recipients who got a second dose at roughly 4 weeks were pooled with those who got a second dose at roughly 12 weeks. Trial participants were enrolled into age subgroups of 18-55, 56-69 and 70-plus years, which contained 148, 28 and 57 TCR-sequenced participants, respectively. A total of 240 or so trial participants underwent TCR sequencing, of whom roughly 210 had received two doses of AZD1222 and 26 had received two doses of the MenACWY control vaccine. Points the paper makes about the study in general: After two AZD1222 doses, spike-specific TCR breadth and depth were significantly higher than at day 0 and than in MenACWY recipients. Reportedly, almost half of the unique spike-specific TCRs recognized epitopes lying outside the regions that are mutated in the B.1.351 and B.1.1.7 variants. Conclusions about previously exposed vaccinees are limited, since just a handful of AZD1222 recipients were seropositive for SARS-CoV-2 at baseline. CD4 TCRs associated with the vaccine covered the entire spike protein, and the dominant responses were in regions 160-218 and 743-854. Because no day 14 peak-response samples were available, repertoires were characterized only after the peak T cell response. The 56-69-year group was small, and its depth increase did not reach significance, likely because of low power. Most participants were white British and females outnumbered males, and the authors suggested that clonal diversity may have been underestimated.

From cysteine to phenylalanine, the CDR3 is 14 amino acids long. Of the read, only the CDR3 DNA is kept; its 42 bases are in frame from base 1. CDR1 and CDR2 were assigned from the germline V gene as ENHRY and SYGVKD. Germline trimming amounts to 4 bases on V and 3 bases on J, with 2 as the count of junction bases outside the gene matches. The CDR3 regions of human TCRbeta chains were analyzed by immunosequencing. The authors' analysis ran thus. TCRs in the repertoires were matched against a reference library of SARS-CoV-2-specific TCRs that had been generated with the MIRA antigen-specificity platform. Breadth meant the fraction of unique TCRs that were SARS-CoV-2-associated, whereas depth meant the fraction of total T cells that were SARS-CoV-2-associated. Using the MIRA data, each spike-specific TCR was mapped to the spike region that the TCR reacts to and placed in a CD4 or CD8 class. Log10-transformed breadth and depth values were compared by one-way ANOVA with Sidak's multiple comparisons tests. Entries here come from immuneACCESS through TCRdb and include only in-frame sequences with V and J called. Some clones fail to appear in such tables; in the studies checked, an unresolved V gene covers under half of the shortfall, and the cause of the remainder is unknown. V, J and clone size are taken as reported in that table, and D and trimming were inferred from the DNA itself. For this sample there are 140,000 to 150,000 clones; roughly 92% appear just once. Around 1.8% of the sample lies in the top ten.

Here the sequenced sample was peripheral blood, taken on day 0 of AZD1222 vaccination. This chain joins TRBV10-3 to TRBJ1-3; TRBD1 matches 8 bases in the middle. The origin of this receptor is an adult in good health. The DNA sequence reads TGTGCCATCAGTGGAGACAGGGGTGGAAACACCATATATTTT. Its coded protein is CAISGDRGGNTIYF.